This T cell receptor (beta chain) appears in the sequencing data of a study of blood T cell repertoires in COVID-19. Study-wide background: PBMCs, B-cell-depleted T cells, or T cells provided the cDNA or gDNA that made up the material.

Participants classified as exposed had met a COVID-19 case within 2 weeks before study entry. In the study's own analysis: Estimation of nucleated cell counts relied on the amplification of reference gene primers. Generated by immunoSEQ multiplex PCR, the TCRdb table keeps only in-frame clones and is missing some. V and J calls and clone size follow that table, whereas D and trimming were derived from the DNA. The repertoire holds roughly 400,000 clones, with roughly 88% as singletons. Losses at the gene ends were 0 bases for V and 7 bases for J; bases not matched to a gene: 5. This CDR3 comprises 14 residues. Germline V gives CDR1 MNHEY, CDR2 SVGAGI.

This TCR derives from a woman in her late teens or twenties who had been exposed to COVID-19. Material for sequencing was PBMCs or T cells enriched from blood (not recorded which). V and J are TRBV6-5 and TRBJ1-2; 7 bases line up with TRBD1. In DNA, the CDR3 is TGTGCCAGCAGTTACTCGACAGGGCTTCTTGGCTACACCTTC. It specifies CASSYSTGLLGYTF.